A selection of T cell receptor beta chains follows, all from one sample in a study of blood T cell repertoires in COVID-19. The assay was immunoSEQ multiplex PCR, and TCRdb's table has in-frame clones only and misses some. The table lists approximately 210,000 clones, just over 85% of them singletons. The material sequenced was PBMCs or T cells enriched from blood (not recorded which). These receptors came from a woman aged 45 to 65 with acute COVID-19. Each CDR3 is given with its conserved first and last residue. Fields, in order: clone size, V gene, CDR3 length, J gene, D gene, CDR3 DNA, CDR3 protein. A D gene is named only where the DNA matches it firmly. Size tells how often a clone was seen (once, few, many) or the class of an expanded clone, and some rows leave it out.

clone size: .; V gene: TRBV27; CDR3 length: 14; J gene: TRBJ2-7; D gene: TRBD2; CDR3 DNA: TGTGCCAGCAGTTTATCTCTAGCGGCCTACGAGCAGTACTTC; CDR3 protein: CASSLSLAAYEQYF
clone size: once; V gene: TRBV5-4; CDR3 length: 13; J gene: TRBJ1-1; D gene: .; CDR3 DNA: TGTGCCAGCAGCACGCCCGGACGGGGTGAAGCTTTCTTT; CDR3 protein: CASSTPGRGEAFF
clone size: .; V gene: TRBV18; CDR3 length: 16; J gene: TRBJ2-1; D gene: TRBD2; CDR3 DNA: TGTGCCAGCTCACCACCGTTTGCTAGCGGGCCGAATGAGCAGTTCTTC; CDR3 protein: CASSPPFASGPNEQFF
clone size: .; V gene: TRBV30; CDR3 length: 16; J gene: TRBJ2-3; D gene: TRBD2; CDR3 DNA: TGTGCCTGGAACCCCGGGACTAGCGGGAGCACAGATACGCAGTATTTT; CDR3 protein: CAWNPGTSGSTDTQYF
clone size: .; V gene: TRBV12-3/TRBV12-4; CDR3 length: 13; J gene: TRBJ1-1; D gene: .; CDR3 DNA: TGTGCCAGCAGTTTCATCCTGAACACTGAAGCTTTCTTT; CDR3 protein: CASSFILNTEAFF
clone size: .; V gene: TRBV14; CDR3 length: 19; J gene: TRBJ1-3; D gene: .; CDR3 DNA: TGTGCCAGCAGCCAAGTTTCCTCCATCGGCAGGGTAGGAGGAAACACCATATATTTT; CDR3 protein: CASSQVSSIGRVGGNTIYF
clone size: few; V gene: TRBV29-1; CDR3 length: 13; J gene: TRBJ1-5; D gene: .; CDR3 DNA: TGCAGCGTTGAAGAGAGAGAAAATCAGCCCCAGCATTTT; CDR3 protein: CSVEERENQPQHF
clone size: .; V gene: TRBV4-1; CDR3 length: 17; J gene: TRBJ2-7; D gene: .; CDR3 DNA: TGCGCCAGCAGTTTGTTTCGTTCAGGACTGACCAACTACGAGCAGTACTTC; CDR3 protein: CASSLFRSGLTNYEQYF
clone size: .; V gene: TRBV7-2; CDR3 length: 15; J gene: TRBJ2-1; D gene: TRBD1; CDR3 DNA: TGTGCCACCCTTTCAGGACAGGGGCCAAGCAATGAGCAGTTCTTC; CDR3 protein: CATLSGQGPSNEQFF
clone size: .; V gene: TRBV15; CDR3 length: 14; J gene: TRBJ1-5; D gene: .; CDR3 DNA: TGTGCCACCAGCATGTTTGGGGGGAATCAGCCCCAGCATTTT; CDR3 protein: CATSMFGGNQPQHF
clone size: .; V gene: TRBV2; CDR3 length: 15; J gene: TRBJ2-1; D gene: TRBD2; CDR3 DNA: TGTGCCAGCAGTGAATATAGCGGGAGGGTCAATGAGCAGTTCTTC; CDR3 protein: CASSEYSGRVNEQFF
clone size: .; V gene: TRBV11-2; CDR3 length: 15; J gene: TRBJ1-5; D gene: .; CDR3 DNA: TGTGCCAGCAGCCCGGACCGGGGGAGCAATCAGCCCCAGCATTTT; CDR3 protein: CASSPDRGSNQPQHF
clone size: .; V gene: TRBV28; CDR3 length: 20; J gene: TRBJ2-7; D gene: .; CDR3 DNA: TGTGCCAGCAGTCCCCTCACAAGGGTTAGGGTCGGGGTCCGCACCTACGAGCAGTACTTC; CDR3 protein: CASSPLTRVRVGVRTYEQYF
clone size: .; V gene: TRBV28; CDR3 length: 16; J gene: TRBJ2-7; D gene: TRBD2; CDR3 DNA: TGTGCCAGCAGCCCCTCCGGGGGGGAAGCGCCCTACGAGCAGTACTTC; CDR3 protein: CASSPSGGEAPYEQYF
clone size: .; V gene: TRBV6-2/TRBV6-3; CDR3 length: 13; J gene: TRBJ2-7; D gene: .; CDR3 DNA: TGTGCCAGCAGTTGGGCCGAATCCTACGAGCAGTACTTC; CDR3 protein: CASSWAESYEQYF